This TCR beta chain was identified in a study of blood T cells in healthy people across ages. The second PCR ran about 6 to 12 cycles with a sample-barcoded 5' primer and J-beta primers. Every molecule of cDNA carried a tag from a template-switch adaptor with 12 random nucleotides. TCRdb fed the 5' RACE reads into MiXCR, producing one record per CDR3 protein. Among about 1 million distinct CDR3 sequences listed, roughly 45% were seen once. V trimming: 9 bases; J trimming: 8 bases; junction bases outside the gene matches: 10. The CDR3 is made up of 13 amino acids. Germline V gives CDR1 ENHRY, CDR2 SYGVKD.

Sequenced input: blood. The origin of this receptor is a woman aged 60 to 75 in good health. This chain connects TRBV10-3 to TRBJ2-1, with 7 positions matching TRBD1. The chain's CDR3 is CAIKQGLRDEQFF. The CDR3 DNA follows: TGTGCCATTAAACAGGGGCTGAGGGATGAGCAGTTCTTC.